Below are 29 T cell receptor beta chains sequenced from a single sample in a study of Ad26.COV2.S vaccination and SARS-CoV-2 variants. Regarding treatment: over 15 received Ad26.COV2.S at low or high dose, single or two shots; about 5 received placebo; per-sample allocation not given. The samples date from day 63 after the first vaccine or placebo injection. The repertoire was sequenced with immunoSEQ multiplex PCR; TCRdb's copy has only in-frame clones and lacks some. Of about 280,000 clones in the sample, 80% to 90% were seen once. Here the sequenced sample was peripheral blood, taken in a trial of Ad26.COV2.S vaccine versus placebo. These receptor sequences come from a person aged 18-65 years who received the Ad26.COV2.S COVID-19 vaccine or a placebo.

The gene calls are TRBV7-9 and TRBJ2-1, with D perhaps matching TRBD2 (6 bases). The CDR3 consists of 14 residues. The germline gives CDR1 SEHNR, CDR2 FQNEAQ (reference sequence). The V gene lost 5 bases and the J gene lost 6 bases, with 14 bases spanning the gap. CDR3 amino acids: CASSPGGGFNEQFF. CDR3 nucleotides: TGTGCCAGCAGCCCGGGCGGAGGGTTCAATGAGCAGTTCTTC.

Ten or more counts support this clone. This chain uses TRBV4-1 with TRBJ1-1, with D possibly being TRBD1 (5 bases). Germline V lookup: CDR1 MGHRA, CDR2 YSYEKL. With 3 bases removed from V and 7 bases from J, the gap between germline ends came to 15 bases. The CDR3 has 14 residues. CDR3 coding DNA: TGCGCCAGCAGCCAGCCGACCGCCAGGGTTGAAGCTTTCTTT. As protein: CASSQPTARVEAFF.

The J gene is TRBJ1-2, the V gene TRBV2; 9 bases fit TRBD1. CDR3 length: 15 residues. Germline values: CDR1 SNHLY, CDR2 FYNNEI. V lost 4 bases and J lost 6; bases outside the gene matches: 9. CDR3 protein: CASSATPDRGHGYTF. The CDR3, as DNA: TGTGCCAGCAGTGCGACACCGGACAGGGGTCATGGCTACACCTTC.

Written as DNA, the CDR3 is TGTGCCAGCAGCTGGGGGCGTGACACTGAAGCTTTCTTT. Protein: CASSWGRDTEAFF. The chain uses TRBV5-4 and TRBJ1-1; tentative D call: TRBD1 (6 bases). Trimming removed 3 bases at V and 3 bases at J, with 9 bases between. The CDR3 is 13 amino acids. Germline CDR1 reads SGHNT; CDR2 reads YYREEE (reference sequence).

The V call is TRBV29-1, the J call TRBJ2-1; maybe TRBD2 (5 bases). V lost 7 bases and J 1 base, leaving 11 bases between the germline ends. This CDR3 is 13 amino acids long. Germline V gene data show CDR1 as SQVTM and CDR2 as ANQGSEA. CDR3 protein: CSGGLTSYNEQFF. Here the CDR3 DNA reads TGCAGCGGTGGACTCACGTCCTACAATGAGCAGTTCTTC.

The rearrangement links TRBV6-1 to TRBJ2-1, with D uncertain. The CDR3 sequence is 14 residues long. Trimming cost V 2 bases and J 6 bases, with 11 bases left between them. The germline CDR1 and CDR2 sequences are MNHNS and SASEGT. CDR3 residues: CASSEKIRRNEQFF. The CDR3 DNA is TGTGCCAGCAGTGAAAAGATCCGACGCAATGAGCAGTTCTTC.

The rearrangement uses TRBV30 and TRBJ2-7; D is possibly TRBD2 (6 bases). CDR3 size: 13 residues. Trimming stripped 2 bases from V and 7 bases from J, with 15 bases between. The V gene's germline CDR1 is GTSNPN and CDR2 SVGIG (reference sequence). This chain's CDR3 is CAWSIGGVLEQYF. CDR3 nucleotides: TGTGCCTGGAGTATAGGAGGGGTCTTGGAGCAGTACTTC.

V usage is TRBV5-1 and J usage is TRBJ1-1; 7 positions match TRBD1. The J segment lost 4 bases and the V segment lost 0 bases, leaving 3 bases of the junction unmatched. Germline V gene lookup returns CDR1 SGHRS and CDR2 YFSETQ. CDR3 length equals 14 residues. The DNA of the CDR3 is TGCGCCAGCAGCTTGGGACAGGGCTTCACTGAAGCTTTCTTT. Translating it yields CASSLGQGFTEAFF.

The chain couples TRBV5-6 to TRBJ1-1, with D perhaps TRBD1 (6 bases). This CDR3 is built from 14 residues. The V end was cut by 0 bases, the J end by 4 bases, with 10 bases between. Per the germline V gene, CDR1 is SGHDT and CDR2 is YYEEEE. The CDR3 sequence is CASSLEQGSTEAFF. The CDR3 DNA follows: TGTGCCAGCAGCTTGGAGCAGGGGAGCACTGAAGCTTTCTTT.

V is TRBV7-3 and J is TRBJ1-1; a weak D match, TRBD1 (5 bases). Germline CDR1 is SGHTA and CDR2 is FQGTGA. CDR3 length: 15 residues. Between the trimmed V and J ends, which lost 4 bases and 1 base, there was a span of 13 bases. CDR3 bases: TGTGCCAGCAGCTCCAACCCGGGGCCGAACACTGAAGCTTTCTTT. Translated, it gives CASSSNPGPNTEAFF.

This chain links TRBV18 with TRBJ2-3; 9 bases agree with TRBD2. V was pared by 2 bases and J by 4 bases, with 7 bases of the junction left unmatched. This CDR3 spans 16 amino acids. Germline-derived CDR1 and CDR2 are KGHSH and LQKENI. CDR3 nucleotides: TGTGCCAGCTCACCAGCGAGTAGCGGGGGATCAGATACGCAGTATTTT. This gives the protein CASSPASSGGSDTQYF.

The chain has TRBV11-2 and TRBJ1-5; unclear D gene. Trimming stripped 1 base from V and 3 bases from J, with 10 bases between. CDR1 and CDR2 from the germline V gene are SGHAT and FQNNGV. The CDR3 spans 15 residues. The CDR3 is CASSLAPDFNQPQHF. The CDR3 DNA reads as TGTGCCAGCAGCTTAGCTCCCGATTTCAATCAGCCCCAGCATTTT.

The table lists this clone with a few counts. The chain recombines TRBV6-1 with TRBJ1-5; no reliable D call. Deletions cut 4 bases from V and 6 bases from J, with 19 bases between. The CDR3 runs 16 residues. Per the germline V gene, CDR1 is MNHNS and CDR2 is SASEGT. As DNA, the CDR3 is TGTGCCAGCAGTGGCCAACTGTCGGTAGGGAGTCAGCCCCAGCATTTT. This gives the protein CASSGQLSVGSQPQHF.

For this clone: One junction end disagrees with the germline gene, perhaps due to a read error. The V gene is TRBV27, the J gene TRBJ1-6, with D possibly matching TRBD1 (6 bases). Per germline, CDR1 MNHEY and CDR2 SMNVEV (reference sequence). The CDR3 runs to 18 residues. The CDR3 is CASSFGGTGRDNHPSPDF. In DNA, the CDR3 is TGTGCCAGCAGTTTCGGGGGTACGGGTCGGGACAACCATCCCTCTCCGGACTTT.

The CDR3 protein is CASSMAGRREGRTDTQYF. The CDR3 DNA reads TGTGCCAGTAGTATGGCGGGGCGACGGGAGGGCCGTACAGATACGCAGTATTTT. The gene calls are TRBV19 and TRBJ2-3; 8 positions agree with TRBD2. Germline V gene data show CDR1 as LNHDA and CDR2 as SQIVND (reference sequence). V gave up 3 bases and J gave up 3 bases; unmatched junction bases: 14. The CDR3 runs to 18 residues.

The V gene is TRBV25-1, the J gene TRBJ2-7; maybe TRBD2 (6 bases). Trimming cost V 0 bases and J 7 bases, with 16 bases left between them. In germline, CDR1 is MGHDK, CDR2 SYGVNS. CDR3 length equals 15 residues. The CDR3 spells CASSEYGGARREQYF. The DNA for the CDR3 is TGTGCCAGCAGTGAATATGGAGGGGCGAGGAGGGAGCAGTACTTC.

The chain carries TRBV5-4 and TRBJ1-4, with D possibly TRBD1 on 6 matching bases. The germline CDR1 and CDR2 sequences are SGHNT and YYREEE (reference sequence). Deletions cut 2 bases from V and 8 bases from J, with 16 bases between. The CDR3 length is 15 residues. The CDR3 loop is CASSFPDSSFEKLFF. The CDR3 nucleotides read TGTGCCAGCAGCTTCCCGGACAGCAGCTTCGAAAAACTGTTTTTT.

The chain joins TRBV29-1 to TRBJ1-1; no firm D call. V gave up 3 bases and J gave up 1 base, with 9 bases separating them. The CDR3 has 13 amino acids. Germline CDR1 SQVTM, CDR2 ANQGSEA. As DNA, the CDR3 is TGCAGCGTTGATGCGCAGGCGAACACTGAAGCTTTCTTT. It codes for CSVDAQANTEAFF.

The chain has TRBV6-5 and TRBJ2-1; 8 nucleotides align to TRBD2. The CDR3 runs to 15 residues. Trimming removed 2 bases from V and 6 bases from J; junction bases left unmatched: 6. Germline V gene sequence: CDR1 MNHEY, CDR2 SVGAGI. This CDR3 is CASSYKRGPINEQFF. The DNA of the CDR3 is TGTGCCAGCAGTTACAAGCGGGGGCCTATCAATGAGCAGTTCTTC.

The table lists this clone with a count of one. This rearrangement joins TRBV7-9 to TRBJ1-2; 8 bases fit TRBD1. V was clipped by 3 bases and J by 10 bases; unmatched bases: 4. The CDR3 loop spans 12 amino acids. CDR1 and CDR2 (germline): SEHNR, FQNEAQ (reference sequence). The CDR3 sequence: CASSLGQVDYTF. In DNA form, the CDR3 reads TGTGCCAGCAGCTTGGGACAGGTCGACTACACCTTC.

The chain has TRBV5-1 and TRBJ2-7; D unresolved. V was pared by 4 bases and J by 6 bases, with 17 bases between. Germline V gene lookup returns CDR1 SGHRS and CDR2 YFSETQ. This CDR3 has 14 residues. DNA of the CDR3: TGCGCCAGCAGCCCCCTTCAGGCGCCCGGCGAGCAGTACTTC. This gives the protein CASSPLQAPGEQYF. The whole variable domain, remainder taken from reference TRBV5-1 and TRBJ2-7, is KAGVTQTPRYLIKTRGQQVTLSCSPISGHRSVSWYQQTPGQGLQFLFEYFSETQRNKGNFPGRFSGRQFSNSRSEMNVSTLELGDSALYLCASSPLQAPGEQYFGPGTRLTVT.

This chain uses TRBV5-5 with TRBJ2-1, with a weak D call TRBD2 (5 bases). The V and J ends lost 7 bases and 8 bases respectively, with 13 bases between them. CDR3 size: 12 residues. CDR1 is SGHKS and CDR2 is YYEKEE in the germline V gene (reference sequence). As DNA, the CDR3 is TGTGCCAGCGGGGTCCCCGGGGATGAGCAGTTCTTC. Its translation: CASGVPGDEQFF.

This chain joins TRBV6-6 and TRBJ2-7; no definite D call. The CDR3 is made up of 11 amino acids. Per germline, CDR1 MNHNY and CDR2 SVGAGI (reference sequence). Trimming took off 2 bases at V and 7 bases at J, with 6 bases between the two ends. The CDR3 here is CASSYVREQYF. The CDR3 DNA follows: TGTGCCAGCAGTTACGTGAGAGAGCAGTACTTC.

The J gene is TRBJ1-1, the V gene TRBV11-2; no reliable D call. V was pared by 5 bases and J by 2 bases, with 0 bases between. This CDR3 spans 10 amino acids. Germline V CDR1 and CDR2: SGHAT, FQNNGV. CDR3 bases: TGTGCCAGCAGCAACACTGAAGCTTTCTTT. As protein: CASSNTEAFF. Complete variable domain (other parts from reference TRBV11-2 and TRBJ1-1): EAGVAQSPRYKIIEKRQSVAFWCNPISGHATLYWYQQILGQGPKLLIQFQNNGVVDDSQLPKDRFSAERLKGVDSTLKIQPAKLEDSAVYLCASSNTEAFFGQGTRLTVV.

This clone showed up just once. V gene TRBV6-5 combines with J gene TRBJ1-2; D may be TRBD1 (6 bases). Germline-derived CDR1 and CDR2 are MNHEY and SVGAGI. The germline V and J ends were trimmed by 6 bases and 6 bases, with 11 bases remaining between them. The CDR3 is 12 residues long. The CDR3, as DNA: TGTGCCAGCAGCCCCAGGGGAGATGGCTACACCTTC. As protein: CASSPRGDGYTF.

This chain uses TRBV27 with TRBJ1-2, with D uncertain. The CDR3 covers 14 residues. V was cut by 5 bases and J by 1 base, with 11 bases left in between. Germline CDR1 MNHEY, CDR2 SMNVEV (reference sequence). The CDR3 DNA sequence: TGTGCCAGCAGTCAACAGAGGTTTAACTATGGCTACACCTTC. This sequence encodes CASSQQRFNYGYTF.

The rearrangement joins TRBV11-2 to TRBJ1-3, with D unclear. V gave up 5 bases and J gave up 0 bases, with 8 bases separating them. The CDR3 length is 14 residues. The germline V gene encodes CDR1 SGHAT and CDR2 FQNNGV. The CDR3 DNA sequence: TGTGCCAGCAGCCCCGTAGGCTCTGGAAACACCATATATTTT. As protein: CASSPVGSGNTIYF.

This chain connects TRBV4-1 to TRBJ1-2; perhaps TRBD1 as D (6 bases). The CDR3 spans 16 residues. Trimming cost V 1 base and J 4 bases, with 16 bases left between them. In germline, CDR1 is MGHRA, CDR2 YSYEKL. CDR3 sequence reads: CASSQASGGGPYGYTF. The CDR3 DNA reads TGCGCCAGCAGCCAAGCATCCGGTGGGGGGCCCTATGGCTACACCTTC.

The V gene is TRBV11-2, the J gene TRBJ1-1, with a tentative D call TRBD1 (6 bases). The CDR3 covers 14 residues. Germline CDR1 reads SGHAT; CDR2 reads FQNNGV. V was clipped by 3 bases and J by 2 bases, with 10 bases between them. CDR3 DNA sequence: TGTGCCAGCAGCTTGGGGACAATAAACACTGAAGCTTTCTTT. Translating it yields CASSLGTINTEAFF.